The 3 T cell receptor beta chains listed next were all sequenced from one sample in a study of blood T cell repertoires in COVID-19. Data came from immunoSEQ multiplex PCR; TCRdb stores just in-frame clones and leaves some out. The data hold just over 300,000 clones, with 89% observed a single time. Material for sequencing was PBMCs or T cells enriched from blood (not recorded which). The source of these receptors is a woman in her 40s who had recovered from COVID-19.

The CDR3 sequence: CASSQDLRGFSYEQYF. The CDR3 nucleotides are TGTGCCAGCAGCCAAGATCTTAGGGGTTTCTCCTACGAGCAGTACTTC. V gene TRBV3-1 (or the pseudogene TRBV3-2) combines with J gene TRBJ2-7; a weak D match, TRBD1 (5 bases). This CDR3 is built from 16 residues. Germline-derived CDR1 and CDR2 are LGHDT and YNNKEL (reference sequence). Trimming left V 0 bases short and J 0 bases short, with 12 bases between.

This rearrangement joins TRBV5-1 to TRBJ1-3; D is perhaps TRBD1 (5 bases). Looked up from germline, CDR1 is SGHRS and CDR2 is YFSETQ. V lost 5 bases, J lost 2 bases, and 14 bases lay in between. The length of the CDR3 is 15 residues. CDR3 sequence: CASSSGRTTGNTIYF. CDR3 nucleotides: TGCGCCAGCAGTTCCGGGAGGACAACTGGAAACACCATATATTTT.

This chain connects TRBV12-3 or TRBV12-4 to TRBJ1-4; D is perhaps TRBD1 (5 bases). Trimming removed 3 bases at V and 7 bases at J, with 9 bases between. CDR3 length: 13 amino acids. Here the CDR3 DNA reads TGTGCCAGCAGTTTGGGGCCCCCTGAAAAACTGTTTTTT. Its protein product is CASSLGPPEKLFF.